The clone carrying this T cell receptor beta chain came up a few times. Its antigen is as yet unknown. This entry is derived from a study of T-cell reconstitution after alpha-beta-depleted transplantation in children. General study points: Several patients had high TCRbeta diversity at day 60; it came from surviving recipient T cells and thymic progenitors. Newly produced T cells mostly accounted for T-cell counts and diversity one year post-transplant. It was reported that alpha-beta T cells came from several hundred expanded graft clones (about two months after transplant).

The CDR3 is 16 residues long. Trimming took 3 bases from V and 4 from J, leaving 19 bases between them. CDR1 DFQATT and CDR2 SNEGSKA come from the germline V gene (reference sequence). Unique molecular identifiers were incorporated when the TCRbeta library was constructed. TCRdb recomputed calls from the PCR reads with MiXCR, one row per CDR3 protein. The data show approximately 110,000 distinct CDR3 sequences, 23% seen once. The chain carries TRBV20-1 and TRBJ2-1; TRBD2 might be the D (6 bases). The specimen comprised PBMCs, mostly from graft donor cells, sampled 180 days after TCRalphabeta/CD19-depleted stem cell transplant. This receptor was taken from a male patient aged 2 to 10 who had a stem cell transplant for chronic granulomatous disease, so the T cells may come from the graft donor. The CDR3 DNA is TGCAGTGCTAGTCGGGCGGGCGGCGGGGATTACAATGAGCAGTTCTTC. As protein: CSASRAGGGDYNEQFF.